A single sample is the source of the 9 T cell receptor beta chains below, sequenced in a study of shared clonotypes between healthy human individuals. Profiled with immunoSEQ multiplex PCR; TCRdb holds only in-frame clones, not every one. This table holds some 2,500,000 clones, roughly 92% found once. The sequenced sample consisted of naive CD4+ T cells from PBMCs. The subset denotes: CD45RA+ positively selected. These receptors were obtained from a man between 18 and 29 years old in good health. Some clones in this sample may be carry-over from other donors' samples.

The chain uses TRBV11-2 and TRBJ2-2, with D unresolved. V was clipped by 3 bases and J by 4 bases, with 6 bases between them. In germline, CDR1 is SGHAT, CDR2 FQNNGV. The CDR3 has 13 residues. This CDR3 is CASSFGVTGELFF. The CDR3 DNA sequence: TGTGCCAGCAGCTTCGGAGTCACCGGGGAGCTGTTTTTT.

In regard to this clone: The identical CDR3 is also encoded by other nucleotide sequences in the sample. V and J are TRBV5-1 and TRBJ1-5; D not certain. V was shortened by 0 bases and J by 3 bases, with 10 bases between the two germline ends. The CDR3 sequence is 15 residues long. From germline, CDR1 is SGHRS and CDR2 YFSETQ. The CDR3: CASSLAGQSNQPQHF. The CDR3 DNA follows: TGCGCCAGCAGCTTGGCCGGTCAGTCCAATCAGCCCCAGCATTTT.

J is TRBJ2-7 and V is TRBV28; unclear D gene. V lost 3 bases to trimming and J lost 5 bases, with 11 bases between them. CDR1 MDHEN and CDR2 SYDVKM come from the germline V gene. The CDR3 runs 13 residues. The CDR3, as DNA: TGTGCCAGCAGTTTTGGCCTAGAACACGAGCAGTACTTC. Amino acid sequence: CASSFGLEHEQYF.

This clone was observed once. The rearrangement links TRBV5-4 to TRBJ2-1; D call uncertain. The CDR3 extends over 13 amino acids. V dropped 0 bases and J dropped 8 bases, with 9 bases sitting between them. Germline CDR1 reads SGHNT; CDR2 reads YYREEE (reference sequence). CDR3 nucleotide sequence: TGTGCCAGCAGCTTGGACGGGCGATATGAGCAGTTCTTC. Its translation: CASSLDGRYEQFF.

The chain uses TRBV14 and TRBJ1-6, with 10 bases fitting TRBD1. This CDR3 is 15 amino acids long. Germline V CDR1 and CDR2: SGHDN, FVKESK. The V and J ends lost 7 bases and 7 bases, in that order; junction bases with no gene match: 7. Here the CDR3 reads CASKPGQGTNSPLHF. CDR3 DNA: TGTGCCAGCAAGCCGGGACAGGGGACAAATTCACCCCTCCACTTT.

The V and J genes are TRBV9 and TRBJ2-3, with 7 bases matching TRBD1. The CDR3 has 16 amino acids. The V gene's germline CDR1 is SGDLS and CDR2 YYNGEE. The V segment lost 0 bases and the J segment 5 bases; nucleotides outside the gene matches: 9. The CDR3: CASSVVEGARGDTQYF. As DNA, the CDR3 is TGTGCCAGCAGCGTAGTAGAGGGGGCGCGTGGAGATACGCAGTATTTT. The entire variable domain, with the rest obtained from reference TRBV9 and TRBJ2-3, is as follows: DSGVTQTPKHLITATGQRVTLRCSPRSGDLSVYWYQQSLDQGLQFLIQYYNGEERAKGNILERFSAQQFPDLHSELNLSSLELGDSALYFCASSVVEGARGDTQYFGPGTRLTVL.

V is TRBV19 and J is TRBJ1-3, with D unclear. V dropped 3 bases and J dropped 0 bases, with 6 bases sitting between them. This CDR3 spans 14 amino acids. CDR1 and CDR2 (germline): LNHDA, SQIVND (reference sequence). CDR3 loop: CASSMLRSGNTIYF. CDR3 sequence (DNA): TGTGCCAGTAGTATGCTCCGCTCTGGAAACACCATATATTTT. Full variable domain (missing parts from reference TRBV19 and TRBJ1-3): DGGITQSPKYLFRKEGQNVTLSCEQNLNHDAMYWYRQDPGQGLRLIYYSQIVNDFQKGDIAEGYSVSREKKESFPLTVTSAQKNPTAFYLCASSMLRSGNTIYFGEGSWLTVV.

This sequence joins TRBV4-2 and TRBJ2-5; 7 bases match TRBD2. CDR3 length: 15 residues. The germline V gene has CDR1 LGHNA and CDR2 YNFKEQ. Losses at the gene ends were 1 base for V and 4 bases for J; bases not matched to a gene: 6. In nucleotides, the CDR3 is TGTGCCAGCAGCCAAGGGGGAGCGGGGCGAGAGACCCAGTACTTC. Protein sequence: CASSQGGAGRETQYF.

The chain has TRBV11-2 and TRBJ1-1; 9 nucleotides match TRBD1. This CDR3 comprises 14 residues. Germline V CDR1 and CDR2: SGHAT, FQNNGV. Losses at the gene ends were 3 bases for V and 4 bases for J; bases not matched to a gene: 3. CDR3 sequence reads: CASSLRTGVTEAFF. In DNA, the CDR3 is TGTGCCAGCAGCTTGCGGACAGGGGTCACTGAAGCTTTCTTT.